This T cell receptor (beta chain) emerged from a study of CD8 T cells in Susac syndrome. The overall study: Patients with Susac syndrome, at blood draw, were therapy-naive, on corticosteroids, or on intravenous immunoglobulin alone.

This CDR3 is built from 12 residues. V lost 5 bases to trimming and J lost 7 bases, with 12 bases between them. Germline loops: CDR1 SGHVS, CDR2 FQNEAQ. The Susac syndrome patients fit the recently defined diagnostic criteria for definite or probable disease. Reverse transcription of 0.5 to 1 ug RNA was performed with random hexamers. TCRdb reprocessed the immunoSEQ multiplex PCR reads via MiXCR and lists one record per CDR3 protein. The sample carries about 180,000 distinct CDR3 sequences, 95% to 96% recorded once. This sequence was found in a human donor with Susac syndrome. The chain uses TRBV7-8 and TRBJ2-7, with TRBD2 as a possible D gene (6 bases). Sequenced: CD4+ T cells from PBMCs. The DNA of the CDR3 is TGTGCCAGCAGCAGCAATGGAGGGGAGCAGTACGTC. Translated, it gives CASSSNGGEQYV.